This T cell receptor beta chain was obtained from a study of lymphopenia after photon versus proton radiotherapy. The study's findings and limits: Better survival with proton therapy was suggested as possible, not demonstrated. Proton therapy kept repertoires fairly stable, unlike photons, which gained effector/memory cells.

TCRdb keeps only in-frame clones here, not all; method: immunoSEQ multiplex PCR. The sample lists tens of thousands of clones, roughly 87% occurring once. V shed 4 bases and J 6 bases; nucleotides not matched to a gene: 3. The CDR3 totals 12 residues. Germline assignment: CDR1 MNHEY and CDR2 SMNVEV (reference sequence). To note about this clone: The antigen is undetermined.

The sequence was collected from a man older than 75 with esophageal cancer. The material was peripheral blood, obtained from a patient treated with proton-based radiotherapy. The V call is TRBV27, the J call TRBJ2-7; TRBD2 matches at 7 bases. The CDR3 sequence: CASSWWGGEQYF. CDR3 coding DNA: TGTGCCAGCAGTTGGTGGGGGGGCGAGCAGTACTTC.